A selection of T cell receptor beta chains follows, all from one sample in a study of cytomegalovirus exposure and HLA in healthy donors. The method was immunoSEQ multiplex PCR; TCRdb's version includes in-frame clones alone and lacks a portion of them. The table lists 100,000 or so clones, around 80% of them singletons. The sequenced material came from PBMCs. The receptor source for this set is a man aged 40-49 years in good health and CMV-seropositive. The CDR3 runs from the conserved cysteine through the conserved F or W. The D gene is left open where the match is weak. Some rows have no size entry. The others give once, few or many, or a class for an expanded clone.

j_call	v_call	d_call	clone_size	cdr3_aa	cdr3_nt
TRBJ2-7	TRBV6-5	NA	NA	CASSEVSSEQYF	TGTGCCAGCAGTGAAGTGTCCAGCGAGCAGTACTTC
TRBJ2-1	TRBV11-3	NA	few	CASSSGTGSGSYNEQFF	TGTGCCAGCAGCTCGGGGACTGGCAGCGGGTCCTACAATGAGCAGTTCTTC
TRBJ1-4	TRBV6-5	TRBD1	NA	CASAITGGTEKLFF	TGTGCCAGCGCCATAACAGGGGGCACTGAAAAACTGTTTTTT
TRBJ1-6	TRBV2	TRBD1	NA	CASSLTTGGSSYNSPLHF	TGTGCCAGCAGCCTGACGACAGGGGGTAGCTCCTATAATTCACCCCTCCACTTT
TRBJ1-1	TRBV18	NA	NA	CASSPPGAGRGTEAFF	TGTGCCAGCTCACCACCGGGAGCAGGGCGGGGAACTGAAGCTTTCTTT
TRBJ1-6	TRBV18	NA	NA	CASSSTTVRGSPLHF	TGTGCCAGCTCATCAACCACGGTCAGGGGATCACCCCTCCACTTT
TRBJ2-2	TRBV14	NA	NA	CASSPRSSHDTGELFF	TGTGCCAGCAGCCCTCGGTCTAGCCACGACACCGGGGAGCTGTTTTTT
TRBJ2-1	TRBV7-7	TRBD1	NA	CASSQDRGNEQFF	TGTGCTAGCAGCCAGGACAGGGGCAATGAGCAGTTCTTC
TRBJ2-1	TRBV19	NA	few	CASSGGRSYNEQFF	TGTGCCAGTAGTGGTGGTCGGAGTTACAATGAGCAGTTCTTC
TRBJ2-5	TRBV7-8	TRBD1	once	CASSLTGGGETQYF	TGTGCCAGCAGCTTGACAGGGGGCGGAGAGACCCAGTACTTC
TRBJ2-7	TRBV7-6	TRBD1	NA	CASSGGTGGPYEQYF	TGTGCCAGCAGCGGCGGGACAGGGGGCCCCTACGAGCAGTACTTC
TRBJ2-7	TRBV7-2	TRBD2	NA	CASSLTSGNYEQYF	TGTGCCAGCAGCTTAACTAGCGGAAACTACGAGCAGTACTTC
TRBJ2-1	TRBV4-1	TRBD1	NA	CASSQVPAQGYDEQFF	TGCGCCAGCAGCCAAGTACCGGCACAGGGGTACGATGAGCAGTTCTTC
TRBJ2-7	TRBV19	NA	NA	CASSIDLGQVYEQYF	TGTGCCAGTAGTATAGATCTAGGACAAGTGTACGAGCAGTACTTC
TRBJ2-1	TRBV9	TRBD2	NA	CASSVERTSGISNEQFF	TGTGCCAGCAGCGTAGAGAGGACTAGCGGGATTTCCAATGAGCAGTTCTTC
TRBJ2-7	TRBV7-9	NA	NA	CASSSGLAYEQYF	TGTGCCAGCAGCTCAGGATTAGCCTACGAGCAGTACTTC
TRBJ2-3	TRBV6-6	TRBD2	NA	CASSYWTSRSTDTQYF	TGTGCCAGCAGTTACTGGACTAGCCGTAGCACAGATACGCAGTATTTT
TRBJ1-2	TRBV4-2	TRBD1	NA	CASSLWSGTGINYGYTF	TGTGCCAGCAGCCTATGGTCCGGGACAGGGATCAACTATGGCTACACCTTC
TRBJ1-4	TRBV6-5	NA	few	CASSYSGRLGGEKLFF	TGTGCCAGCAGTTACTCGGGGCGTCTGGGAGGAGAAAAACTGTTTTTT
TRBJ2-5	TRBV19	NA	NA	CASSPRGRETQYF	TGTGCCAGTAGCCCTCGGGGTAGGGAGACCCAGTACTTC
TRBJ1-5	TRBV11-2	NA	NA	CASSLSLRQPQHF	TGTGCCAGCAGCTTAAGCCTCAGGCAGCCCCAGCATTTT
TRBJ2-4	TRBV4-2	NA	NA	CASSQDSGGAKNSQYF	TGTGCCAGCAGCCAAGATAGCGGCGGGGCCAAAAACAGTCAGTACTTC
TRBJ2-1	TRBV5-1	NA	few	CASRYGPSGVRDEQFF	TGCGCCAGCAGGTACGGCCCCTCAGGGGTGCGGGATGAGCAGTTCTTC
TRBJ2-3	TRBV18	TRBD2	NA	CASSPNPTSPWADTQYF	TGTGCCAGCTCACCGAATCCGACTAGCCCTTGGGCAGATACGCAGTATTTT
TRBJ1-4	TRBV5-1	TRBD1	NA	CASSLVVGTGREKLFF	TGCGCCAGCAGCTTGGTCGTAGGGACAGGGAGGGAAAAACTGTTTTTT
TRBJ2-5	TRBV19	NA	NA	CASSWGQAPETQYF	TGTGCCAGTAGTTGGGGCCAAGCGCCAGAGACCCAGTACTTC
TRBJ2-7	TRBV9	NA	NA	CASSVGGGVGYEQYF	TGTGCCAGCAGCGTAGGAGGAGGGGTGGGCTACGAGCAGTACTTC
TRBJ2-5	TRBV19	TRBD1	NA	CASSTRYRGSGETQYF	TGTGCCAGTAGTACCAGGTACAGGGGATCTGGCGAGACCCAGTACTTC
TRBJ2-2	TRBV9	NA	NA	CASSADSLNTGELFF	TGTGCCAGCAGTGCAGACAGCTTGAACACCGGGGAGCTGTTTTTT
TRBJ2-7	TRBV4-2	TRBD2	NA	CASSQDPAGVSYEQYF	TGTGCCAGCAGCCAAGACCCAGCGGGAGTGTCCTACGAGCAGTACTTC
TRBJ2-7	TRBV19	NA	NA	CASSIVPEREQYF	TGTGCCAGTAGTATAGTTCCCGAGCGCGAGCAGTACTTC
TRBJ2-1	TRBV29-1	NA	NA	CSVEDWSYLSNNEQFF	TGCAGCGTTGAAGATTGGTCATATTTGAGTAACAATGAGCAGTTCTTC
TRBJ2-4	TRBV5-1	NA	few	CASKSERALNIQYF	TGCGCCAGCAAGAGCGAGAGGGCTCTAAACATTCAGTACTTC
TRBJ2-3	TRBV4-1	NA	NA	CASSQSGRTDTQYF	TGCGCCAGCAGCCAATCAGGGCGCACAGATACGCAGTATTTT
TRBJ1-6	TRBV5-5	TRBD1	NA	CASSQSSPGQGYNSPLHF	TGTGCCAGCAGCCAGTCGAGTCCGGGACAGGGCTATAATTCACCCCTCCACTTT
TRBJ1-5	TRBV19	NA	NA	CASLQGYNQPQHF	TGTGCCAGTCTTCAGGGATATAATCAGCCCCAGCATTTT
TRBJ2-3	TRBV11-2	NA	NA	CASSHSTDTQYF	TGTGCCAGCAGCCATTCAACAGATACGCAGTATTTT
TRBJ1-3	TRBV5-1	NA	NA	CASSLEGRASGNTIYF	TGCGCCAGCAGCTTGGAGGGCAGGGCTTCTGGAAACACCATATATTTT
TRBJ2-1	TRBV5-4	NA	NA	CASSFPSGEQFF	TGTGCCAGCAGTTTTCCCTCCGGTGAGCAGTTCTTC
TRBJ1-2	TRBV6-5	TRBD1	NA	CASSYSDRGYGYTF	TGTGCCAGCAGTTACTCGGACAGGGGCTATGGCTACACCTTC
TRBJ1-1	TRBV19	TRBD1	NA	CARIGQGVLNTEAFF	TGTGCCAGGATCGGACAGGGGGTTTTGAACACTGAAGCTTTCTTT
TRBJ1-2	TRBV9	TRBD1	few	CASSPWDSNYGYTF	TGTGCCAGCAGCCCCTGGGACAGTAACTATGGCTACACCTTC
TRBJ2-3	TRBV19	NA	NA	CASSIGSADTQYF	TGTGCCAGTAGTATAGGAAGCGCGGATACGCAGTATTTT
TRBJ1-4	TRBV6-1	TRBD1	once	CASTRDRGPEKLFF	TGTGCCAGCACTAGGGACAGAGGACCCGAAAAACTGTTTTTT
TRBJ2-7	TRBV11-2	TRBD2	NA	CASSSPGTRTYEQYF	TGTGCCAGCAGCTCACCCGGGACTAGGACCTACGAGCAGTACTTC
TRBJ2-7	TRBV2	NA	NA	CASSEWAKGAF	NA
TRBJ2-7	TRBV6-1	NA	NA	CASTAGGGSYEQYF	TGTGCCAGCACCGCAGGGGGAGGCTCCTACGAGCAGTACTTC
TRBJ1-4	TRBV9	TRBD1	NA	CASSARQGWNAGNEKLFF	TGTGCCAGCAGCGCCCGACAGGGTTGGAATGCGGGGAATGAAAAACTGTTTTTT
TRBJ2-2	TRBV29-1	TRBD2	few	CSAVSGVVVFF	TGCAGCGCCGTAAGCGGGGTAGTGGTGTTTTTT
TRBJ2-5	TRBV11-2	TRBD2	few	CASRKQDGGQETQYF	TGTGCCAGCCGGAAGCAGGACGGGGGGCAAGAGACCCAGTACTTC
TRBJ1-1	TRBV4-1	NA	NA	CASSHGGGNTEAFF	TGCGCCAGCTCGCACGGGGGGGGGAACACTGAAGCTTTCTTT
TRBJ2-1	TRBV7-9	TRBD2	NA	CASSLTFREGNNEQFF	TGTGCCAGCAGCTTAACTTTCAGGGAGGGAAACAATGAGCAGTTCTTC
TRBJ1-6	TRBV30	TRBD1	NA	CAWSVGQGTSPLHF	TGTGCCTGGAGTGTTGGACAGGGGACATCACCCCTCCACTTT
TRBJ1-5	TRBV18	TRBD1	NA	CASSRDRELPQHF	TGTGCCAGCTCACGGGACAGGGAATTGCCCCAGCATTTT
TRBJ2-7	TRBV5-5	NA	NA	CASSPKAAGMTYEQYF	TGTGCCAGCAGCCCGAAGGCCGCGGGGATGACCTACGAGCAGTACTTC
TRBJ2-1	TRBV4-1	TRBD2	NA	CASSQEPRGTSGSSEQFF	TGCGCCAGCAGCCAAGAGCCCCGAGGGACTAGCGGGAGTAGTGAGCAGTTCTTC